Listed below are T cell receptor beta chains from one sample, sequenced in a study of shared clonotypes between healthy human individuals. Profiling relied on immunoSEQ multiplex PCR, and the TCRdb table lists in-frame clones only, not all of them. The data hold roughly 2,000,000 clones, with just under 95% observed a single time. Sequenced: naive CD8+ T cells sorted from blood. These receptors all come from a man younger than 30 in good health. Both conserved end residues are part of each CDR3. A D gene is named only where the DNA matches it firmly. Clone size is given for some rows only: seen once, a few or many times, or a class if the clone is expanded.

clone size	V gene	J gene	D gene	CDR3 protein	CDR3 DNA
-	TRBV5-1	TRBJ2-7	-	CASTPPSGLEQYF	TGCGCCAGCACGCCCCCATCAGGGCTAGAGCAGTACTTC
-	TRBV6-6	TRBJ2-7	-	CASSYYYTNYEQYF	TGTGCCAGCAGTTACTATTACACAAACTACGAGCAGTACTTC
-	TRBV19	TRBJ1-5	-	CASSMAPYSNQPQHF	TGTGCCAGTAGTATGGCCCCCTATAGCAATCAGCCCCAGCATTTT
-	TRBV13	TRBJ2-4	TRBD2	CASSLAGENIQYF	TGTGCCAGCAGCCTAGCGGGAGAAAACATTCAGTACTTC
-	TRBV5-6	TRBJ2-7	-	CASSLDRAFYEQYF	TGTGCCAGCAGCTTGGACAGGGCTTTCTACGAGCAGTACTTC
-	TRBV29-1	TRBJ1-2	TRBD1	CSVEDWGQSTGYTF	TGCAGCGTTGAAGACTGGGGACAGTCCACTGGCTACACCTTC
-	TRBV6-5	TRBJ2-1	-	CASSYVPDNEQFF	TGTGCCAGCAGTTATGTTCCCGACAATGAGCAGTTCTTC
-	TRBV27	TRBJ2-1	TRBD2	CASRRLAGGWDEQFF	TGTGCCAGCAGGCGACTAGCGGGAGGGTGGGATGAGCAGTTCTTC
-	TRBV27	TRBJ2-7	TRBD2	CASSRGTSGSSYEQYF	TGTGCCAGCAGTCGAGGGACTAGCGGGAGTTCGTACGAGCAGTACTTC
-	TRBV2	TRBJ1-1	TRBD1	CASSLGTGGAFF	TGTGCCAGCAGCTTGGGGACAGGGGGGGCTTTCTTT
-	TRBV9	TRBJ2-7	-	CASSVGGGAYEQYF	TGTGCCAGCAGCGTAGGGGGCGGAGCCTACGAGCAGTACTTC
few	TRBV27	TRBJ1-2	-	CASSLSVPGNYGYTF	TGTGCCAGCAGTTTAAGTGTACCGGGGAATTATGGCTACACCTTC
once	TRBV4-1	TRBJ1-2	-	CASTPQTGNYGYTF	TGCGCCAGCACCCCTCAAACGGGTAACTATGGCTACACCTTC
-	TRBV27	TRBJ2-7	-	CASSPGSDADYEQYF	TGTGCCAGCAGTCCGGGGTCGGACGCGGACTACGAGCAGTACTTC
-	TRBV11-2	TRBJ2-7	TRBD1	CASSTFGTEPYEQYF	TGTGCCAGCAGCACCTTCGGGACAGAACCGTACGAGCAGTACTTC
once	TRBV5-6	TRBJ2-7	TRBD2	CASSWGTSEPAYEQYF	TGTGCCAGCAGCTGGGGAACTAGCGAGCCGGCCTACGAGCAGTACTTC
-	TRBV19	TRBJ2-2	TRBD1	CASIGQGLNTGELFF	TGTGCCAGTATCGGACAGGGGCTTAACACCGGGGAGCTGTTTTTT
-	TRBV7-9	TRBJ2-2	TRBD1	CASSLQGVLNTGELFF	TGTGCCAGCAGCTTACAGGGGGTGCTGAACACCGGGGAGCTGTTTTTT
-	TRBV18	TRBJ2-1	-	CASSPRAGEQFF	TGTGCCAGCTCACCACGTGCGGGGGAGCAGTTCTTC
-	TRBV4-1	TRBJ1-2	-	CASSQEAGVWDYTF	TGCGCCAGCAGCCAAGAGGCGGGAGTATGGGACTACACCTTC
-	TRBV7-9	TRBJ1-1	-	CASSLGPRGPYEAFF	TGTGCCAGCAGCTTAGGCCCCAGGGGTCCCTACGAAGCTTTCTTT
-	TRBV6-1	TRBJ1-1	-	CASRIGGTEAFF	TGTGCCAGCAGGATAGGAGGAACTGAAGCTTTCTTT
-	TRBV11-3	TRBJ2-7	-	CASSLGGVEQYF	TGTGCCAGCAGCTTAGGAGGGGTCGAGCAGTACTTC
-	TRBV5-1	TRBJ2-1	-	CASRTAGTYNEQFF	TGCGCCAGCCGGACCGCCGGCACCTACAATGAGCAGTTCTTC
-	TRBV10-1	TRBJ2-2	TRBD2	CASSESGGIGELFF	TGCGCCAGCAGTGAGTCGGGGGGGATCGGGGAGCTGTTTTTT
-	TRBV7-2	TRBJ2-3	-	CASSWGAFTDTQYF	TGTGCCAGCAGTTGGGGGGCATTCACAGATACGCAGTATTTT
-	TRBV27	TRBJ2-7	-	CASSLGLLYEQYF	TGTGCCAGCAGTTTGGGACTTCTCTACGAGCAGTACTTC
-	TRBV7-9	TRBJ1-1	-	CASIVQVNTEAFF	TGTGCCAGCATCGTACAGGTGAACACTGAAGCTTTCTTT
-	TRBV30	TRBJ1-2	-	CAWSVPPGLPNGYTF	TGTGCCTGGAGTGTCCCTCCGGGACTCCCCAATGGCTACACCTTC
-	TRBV14	TRBJ2-7	-	CASSQVIGAYEQYF	TGTGCCAGCAGCCAAGTTATAGGGGCCTACGAGCAGTACTTC
-	TRBV6-5	TRBJ2-7	-	CASSPGENYEQYF	TGTGCCAGCAGCCCCGGGGAAAACTACGAGCAGTACTTC
-	TRBV27	TRBJ2-6	-	CASSLLGSSGANVLTF	TGTGCCAGCAGTTTACTGGGCAGCTCTGGGGCCAACGTCCTGACTTTC
-	TRBV6-5	TRBJ2-7	TRBD2	CASGSGVGYEQYF	TGTGCCAGTGGTAGCGGGGTTGGCTACGAGCAGTACTTC
-	TRBV2	TRBJ1-4	-	CASSALDSEKLFF	TGTGCCAGCAGTGCCCTCGACAGTGAAAAACTGTTTTTT
-	TRBV7-9	TRBJ1-1	TRBD1	CASSLQGQGKMDSAFF	TGTGCCAGCAGCTTACAGGGACAGGGGAAAATGGATTCGGCTTTCTTT
-	TRBV6-4	TRBJ2-1	-	CASPHLTSSQFF	TGTGCCAGCCCGCACCTAACTAGTTCACAGTTCTTC
-	TRBV27	TRBJ1-2	-	CASSPTGLVLSYTF	TGTGCCAGCAGTCCGACGGGCCTCGTACTCAGCTACACCTTC
-	TRBV5-1	TRBJ2-2	TRBD2	CASSFNSLAGINTGELFF	TGCGCCAGCAGCTTCAACTCTCTAGCGGGGATAAACACCGGGGAGCTGTTTTTT
-	TRBV18	TRBJ2-5	TRBD1	CASSPPDRDQETQYF	TGTGCCAGCTCACCCCCGGACAGGGACCAAGAGACCCAGTACTTC
-	TRBV5-1	TRBJ2-3	TRBD1	CASSITGADTQYF	TGCGCCAGCAGTATTACAGGGGCAGATACGCAGTATTTT
-	TRBV11-3	TRBJ2-7	-	CASSPTHPDAYYEQYF	TGTGCCAGCAGCCCAACCCACCCGGACGCATACTACGAGCAGTACTTC
-	TRBV7-2	TRBJ1-5	-	CASTPEGASNQPQHF	TGTGCCAGCACCCCGGAGGGCGCGAGCAATCAGCCCCAGCATTTT
once	TRBV5-6	TRBJ1-1	-	CASSLAGSLRTEAFF	TGTGCCAGCAGCTTGGCAGGATCTCTTCGTACTGAAGCTTTCTTT
-	TRBV5-6	TRBJ1-4	-	CASSLGPRAVEKLFF	TGTGCCAGCAGCTTGGGTCCCAGGGCGGTCGAAAAACTGTTTTTT
-	TRBV27	TRBJ2-7	-	CASSLSAEGSYEQYF	TGTGCCAGCAGTTTATCGGCGGAGGGGTCCTACGAGCAGTACTTC
-	TRBV15	TRBJ1-5	-	CATSRLGGSSNQPQHF	TGTGCCACCAGCAGACTAGGGGGGTCAAGCAATCAGCCCCAGCATTTT
-	TRBV7-6	TRBJ2-7	-	CASSLAGVSYEQYF	TGTGCCAGCAGCTTAGCGGGAGTCTCCTACGAGCAGTACTTC
-	TRBV5-1	TRBJ2-3	-	CASSLEEFWGTDTQYF	TGCGCCAGCAGCTTGGAGGAGTTCTGGGGCACAGATACGCAGTATTTT
-	TRBV6-1	TRBJ1-3	-	CASSLDRLSGNTIYF	TGTGCCAGCAGTTTGGACAGACTATCTGGAAACACCATATATTTT
-	TRBV27	TRBJ2-7	-	CASSLGFGYEQYF	TGTGCCAGCAGTTTGGGATTTGGCTACGAGCAGTACTTC
-	TRBV10-1	TRBJ1-1	-	CASSKVRGQGTEAFF	TGCGCCAGCAGTAAAGTCCGGGGGCAGGGGACTGAAGCTTTCTTT
-	TRBV4-3	TRBJ2-7	-	CASSQDVASEDYEQYF	TGCGCCAGCAGCCAAGATGTCGCCTCTGAGGACTACGAGCAGTACTTC
-	TRBV4-1	TRBJ2-1	-	CASSQVGEDEQFF	TGCGCCAGCAGCCAAGTTGGTGAGGATGAGCAGTTCTTC
-	TRBV4-1	TRBJ2-3	TRBD2	CASSQATSGTDTQYF	TGCGCCAGCAGCCAAGCGACTAGCGGCACAGATACGCAGTATTTT
-	TRBV30	TRBJ1-4	-	CTWTFPTNEKLFF	TGTACCTGGACTTTCCCAACTAATGAAAAACTGTTTTTT
-	TRBV5-1	TRBJ2-7	TRBD1	CASSWGTAQLSYEQYF	TGCGCCAGCAGCTGGGGGACAGCACAGCTATCCTACGAGCAGTACTTC
-	TRBV9	TRBJ1-6	TRBD1	CASSESGGPSYNSPLHF	TGTGCCAGCAGCGAATCAGGGGGCCCCTCCTATAATTCACCCCTCCACTTT
once	TRBV29-1	TRBJ1-2	TRBD1	CSVDEGTASYGYTF	TGCAGCGTTGATGAAGGGACAGCTTCATATGGCTACACCTTC